These 14 T cell receptor beta chains originate from one sample sequenced in a study of blood T cells in healthy people across ages. Using a J-beta primer mix together with a sample-barcoded 5' primer, a second PCR was run for roughly 7 to 11 cycles. TCRdb fed the 5' RACE reads into MiXCR, producing one record per CDR3 protein. Of roughly 800,000 distinct CDR3 sequences detected, 55% to 70% appear once; the ten largest clones hold roughly 20%. The sample taken for sequencing was blood. These receptors were collected from a young man in good health.

The chain employs TRBV7-9 and TRBJ2-5; TRBD1 might be the D (5 bases). Between the trimmed V and J ends, which lost 1 base and 4 bases, there was a span of 10 bases. Looked up from germline, CDR1 is SEHNR and CDR2 is FQNEAQ (reference sequence). The CDR3 extends over 14 amino acids. CDR3 sequence (DNA): TGTGCCAGCAGCTTAGTGACAGTCCCAGAGACCCAGTACTTC. This encodes CASSLVTVPETQYF. Supplemented by reference TRBV7-9 and TRBJ2-5, the full variable domain reads DTGVSQNPRHKITKRGQNVTFRCDPISEHNRLYWYRQTLGQGPEFLTYFQNEAQLEKSRLLSDRFSAERPKGSFSTLEIQRTEQGDSAMYLCASSLVTVPETQYFGPGTRLLVL.

The rearrangement uses TRBV4-2 and TRBJ2-3, with a weak D call TRBD1 (6 bases). This CDR3 has 15 amino acids. The V and J ends lost 4 bases and 3 bases respectively, with 14 bases between them. Germline V gene sequence: CDR1 LGHNA, CDR2 YNFKEQ. For the CDR3, the DNA is TGTGCCAGCAGCCGCTTCAGGGGCGTAACAGATACGCAGTATTTT. Translation gives CASSRFRGVTDTQYF.

The chain uses TRBV20-1 and TRBJ2-5, with D possibly matching TRBD1 (6 bases). The J call may be wrong; the DNA end is better matched by TRBJ2-7. The CDR3 runs to 16 residues. The germline CDR1 and CDR2 sequences are DFQATT and SNEGSKA (reference sequence). CDR3 in amino acids: CSASGYVLTGPGEQYF. The CDR3 coding sequence is TGCAGTGCTAGTGGCTACGTTCTCACAGGGCCCGGCGAGCAGTACTTC.

The chain's CDR3 is CASSAIGQGQPQHF. The CDR3 region has the DNA TGTGCCAGCAGCGCTATCGGGCAGGGCCAGCCCCAGCATTTT. The chain links TRBV7-2 to TRBJ1-5, with D tentatively TRBD1 (5 bases). The V end was cut by 5 bases, the J end by 7 bases, with 15 bases between. The length of the CDR3 is 14 residues. Looked up from germline, CDR1 is SGHTA and CDR2 is FQGNSA.

The V gene is TRBV7-2, the J gene TRBJ2-7; D possibly corresponds to TRBD2 (6 bases). Germline V gives CDR1 SGHTA, CDR2 FQGNSA. Trimming took 2 bases from V and 2 from J, leaving 10 bases between them. This CDR3 region has 14 residues. For the CDR3, the DNA is TGTGCCAGCAGCTTATACGGGAGAACCTACGAGCAGTACTTC. This translates into CASSLYGRTYEQYF.

The chain uses TRBV5-1 and TRBJ1-1; no clear D gene. Trimming shortened V by 0 bases and J by 5 bases, and 11 bases separated the two germline ends. This CDR3 spans 14 amino acids. CDR1 is SGHRS and CDR2 is YFSETQ in the germline V gene. CDR3 sequence (DNA): TGCGCCAGCAGCTTGGCCTTAGGGAAGACTGAAGCTTTCTTT. It encodes CASSLALGKTEAFF.

In this sample, this clonotype turned up once. V and J are TRBV11-2 and TRBJ2-5, with D possibly matching TRBD2 (6 bases). V dropped 8 bases and J dropped 7 bases, with 17 bases sitting between them. The germline V gene encodes CDR1 SGHAT and CDR2 FQNNGV. This CDR3 contains 13 residues. The CDR3 DNA is TGTGCCAGCTGGCCGCTAGCGCGAGGGACCCAGTACTTC. Amino acid sequence: CASWPLARGTQYF.

This clonotype showed up just once. The V call is TRBV3-1, the J call TRBJ2-1; no reliable D call. The V and J ends lost 1 base and 5 bases respectively, with 15 bases between them. The CDR3 length is 16 residues. Germline-derived CDR1 and CDR2 are LGHDT and YNNKEL (reference sequence). CDR3 sequence reads: CASSQAGGVDDNEQFF. The CDR3, as DNA: TGTGCCAGCAGCCAAGCGGGCGGCGTAGACGACAATGAGCAGTTCTTC.

The chain carries TRBV27 and TRBJ2-7; the D call may be TRBD1 or TRBD2 (5 bases each). The CDR3 covers 13 residues. Trimming cost V 4 bases and J 4 bases, with 11 bases left between them. Germline CDR1 is MNHEY and CDR2 is SMNVEV (reference sequence). The CDR3 reads CASSYGDGYEQYF. Written as DNA, the CDR3 is TGTGCCAGCAGTTACGGGGACGGATACGAGCAGTACTTC.

This rearrangement joins TRBV6-6 to TRBJ2-2, with D maybe TRBD1 (6 bases). CDR3 length: 14 residues. V lost 6 bases, J lost 1 base, and 9 bases lay in between. Per the germline V gene, CDR1 is MNHNY and CDR2 is SVGAGI (reference sequence). CDR3 in amino acids: CASRRTVNTGELFF. In DNA form, the CDR3 reads TGTGCCAGCAGAAGGACAGTGAACACCGGGGAGCTGTTTTTT.

The V gene is TRBV4-3, the J gene TRBJ2-3; D is perhaps TRBD2 (5 bases). The CDR3 extends over 17 amino acids. Germline V gene data show CDR1 as LGHNA and CDR2 as YSLEER. Trimming pared 4 bases from V and 4 bases from J, leaving 21 bases between. CDR3 nucleotides: TGCGCCAGCAGCCGAGAACAAGGAGGAGGCGGCTCAGATACGCAGTATTTT. As protein: CASSREQGGGGSDTQYF.

This clonotype was seen only a few times. The chain links TRBV20-1 to TRBJ1-2, with a weak D call TRBD1 (5 bases). The CDR3 has 14 amino acids. From germline, CDR1 is DFQATT and CDR2 SNEGSKA (reference sequence). The V end was cut by 3 bases, the J end by 3 bases, with 14 bases between. The chain's CDR3 is CSARGQALDYGYTF. As DNA, the CDR3 is TGCAGTGCTAGGGGGCAGGCTCTAGACTATGGCTACACCTTC.

V and J are TRBV5-5 and TRBJ1-6; perhaps TRBD1 as D (5 bases). Germline values: CDR1 SGHKS, CDR2 YYEKEE (reference sequence). The ends were cut back, 5 bases at V and 9 bases at J, with 12 bases in the middle. The length of the CDR3 is 13 residues. The CDR3 nucleotides are TGTGCCAGCAGACATCCAGGGATTTCACCCCTCCACTTT. It specifies CASRHPGISPLHF.

V and J are TRBV7-9 and TRBJ2-5; D is perhaps TRBD1 (6 bases). This CDR3 contains 16 residues. V was shortened by 5 bases and J by 3 bases, with 19 bases between the two germline ends. Germline CDR1 is SEHNR and CDR2 is FQNEAQ (reference sequence). CDR3 sequence reads: CASSTTGSADKETQYF. The DNA of the CDR3 is TGTGCCAGCAGCACAACAGGGTCGGCGGACAAAGAGACCCAGTACTTC. The full variable domain, completed using reference TRBV7-9 and TRBJ2-5, is DTGVSQNPRHKITKRGQNVTFRCDPISEHNRLYWYRQTLGQGPEFLTYFQNEAQLEKSRLLSDRFSAERPKGSFSTLEIQRTEQGDSAMYLCASSTTGSADKETQYFGPGTRLLVL.